This T cell receptor beta chain emerged from a study of blood T cell repertoires in COVID-19. Background on the study: PBMCs, B-cell-depleted T cells, or T cells provided the cDNA or gDNA that made up the material.

CDR3 length equals 20 residues. Clones were sequenced by immunoSEQ multiplex PCR, and TCRdb holds only the in-frame ones, with some missing. The table has 130,000 or so clones, approximately 89% seen once. This chain uses TRBV12-2 with TRBJ1-4; TRBD1 is the table's D call, not checked against the DNA. TRBV12-2 is described as a pseudogene. Sequences were obtained from peripheral blood. This sequence was found in a woman in her 70s with COVID-19, enrolled during active disease. The CDR3 sequence is CASRPVPGQGKSTTNEKLFF. As DNA, the CDR3 is TGTGCAAGTCGCCCCGTACCGGGACAGGGAAAATCGACAACTAATGAAAAACTGTTTTTT.